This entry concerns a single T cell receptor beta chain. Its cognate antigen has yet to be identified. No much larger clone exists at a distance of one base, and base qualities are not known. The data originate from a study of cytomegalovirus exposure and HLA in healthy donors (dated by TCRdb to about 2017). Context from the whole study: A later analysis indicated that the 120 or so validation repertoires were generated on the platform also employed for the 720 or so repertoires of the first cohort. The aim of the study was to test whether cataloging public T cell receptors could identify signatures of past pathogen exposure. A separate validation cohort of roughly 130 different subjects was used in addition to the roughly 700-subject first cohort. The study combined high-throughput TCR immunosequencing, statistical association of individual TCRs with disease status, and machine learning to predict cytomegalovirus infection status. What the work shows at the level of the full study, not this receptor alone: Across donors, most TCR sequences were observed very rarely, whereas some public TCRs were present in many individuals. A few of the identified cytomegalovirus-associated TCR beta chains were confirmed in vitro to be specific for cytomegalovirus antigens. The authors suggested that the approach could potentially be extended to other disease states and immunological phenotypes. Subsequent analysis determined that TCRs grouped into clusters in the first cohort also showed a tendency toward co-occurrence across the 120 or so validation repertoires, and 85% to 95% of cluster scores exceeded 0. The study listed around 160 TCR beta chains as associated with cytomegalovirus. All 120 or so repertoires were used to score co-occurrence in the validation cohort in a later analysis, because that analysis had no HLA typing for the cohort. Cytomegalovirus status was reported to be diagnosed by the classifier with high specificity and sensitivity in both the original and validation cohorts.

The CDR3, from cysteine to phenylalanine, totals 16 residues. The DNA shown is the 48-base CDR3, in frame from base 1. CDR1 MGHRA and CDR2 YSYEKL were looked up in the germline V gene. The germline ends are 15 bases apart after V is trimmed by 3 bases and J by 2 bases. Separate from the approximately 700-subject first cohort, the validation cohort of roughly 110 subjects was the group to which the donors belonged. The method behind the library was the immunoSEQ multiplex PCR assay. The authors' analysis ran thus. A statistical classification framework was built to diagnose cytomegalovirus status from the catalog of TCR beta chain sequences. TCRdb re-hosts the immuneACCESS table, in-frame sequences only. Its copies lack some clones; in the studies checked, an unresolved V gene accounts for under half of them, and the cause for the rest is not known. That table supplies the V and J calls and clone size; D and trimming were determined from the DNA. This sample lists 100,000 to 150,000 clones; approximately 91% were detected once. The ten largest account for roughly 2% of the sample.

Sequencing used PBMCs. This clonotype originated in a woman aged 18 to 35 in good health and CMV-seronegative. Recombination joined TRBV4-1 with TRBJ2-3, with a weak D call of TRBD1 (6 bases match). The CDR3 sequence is CASSHAGTSPTDTQYF. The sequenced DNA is TGCGCCAGCAGCCATGCCGGGACAAGTCCCACAGATACGCAGTATTTT.